The 12 T cell receptor beta chains reported below all come from one sample, sequenced in a study of PD-1 blockade in classical Hodgkin lymphoma. Documented time point: newly diagnosed, previously untreated cHL patient sample. Sequenced by immunoSEQ multiplex PCR; TCRdb stores in-frame clones only, minus some. Among 20,000 to 25,000 clones listed, about 95% were seen once. Specimen: peripheral blood mononuclear cells (PBMCs). The receptors stem from a human donor with classical Hodgkin lymphoma.

The genes are TRBV19 and TRBJ2-1; 8 nucleotides match TRBD2. This CDR3 spans 17 amino acids. Germline-derived CDR1 and CDR2 are LNHDA and SQIVND (reference sequence). V lost 2 bases and J lost 0; bases outside the gene matches: 6. DNA for the CDR3: TGTGCCAGTAGTATAAGGAGACTAGCGCCCTCCTACAATGAGCAGTTCTTC. Protein product: CASSIRRLAPSYNEQFF.

CDR3 protein: CAISVDRGHNQPQHF. CDR3 nucleotides: TGTGCCATCAGTGTTGACAGGGGGCACAATCAGCCCCAGCATTTT. This chain joins TRBV10-3 and TRBJ1-5, with TRBD1 matching 10 bases. J gave up 3 bases and V 4 bases, and 3 bases lay outside the gene matches. The CDR3 loop spans 15 amino acids. Per the germline V gene, CDR1 is ENHRY and CDR2 is SYGVKD.

The V and J genes are TRBV4-1 and TRBJ1-2; no clear D. The CDR3 sequence is 16 residues long. The germline V gene encodes CDR1 MGHRA and CDR2 YSYEKL. V lost 0 bases and J lost 4, with 15 bases in between. CDR3 sequence reads: CASSQDGLRALYGYTF. The CDR3, as DNA: TGCGCCAGCAGCCAAGATGGGCTGAGGGCGCTCTATGGCTACACCTTC.

This rearrangement joins TRBV5-4 to TRBJ2-5; 7 bases map to TRBD2. CDR1 and CDR2 (germline): SGHNT, YYREEE (reference sequence). This CDR3 is 15 amino acids long. Trimming took 5 bases from V and 3 from J; bases not matched to a gene: 10. The DNA of the CDR3 is TGTGCCAGCAGTCCCGAGCCAGCGGGGAAAGAGACCCAGTACTTC. This encodes CASSPEPAGKETQYF.

This clone showed up just once. Here the CDR3 reads CASHSAGSDTQYF. Written as DNA, the CDR3 is TGTGCCAGCCATTCTGCCGGGTCAGATACGCAGTATTTT. The V gene is TRBV7-9, the J gene TRBJ2-3; D uncertain. The V end was cut by 8 bases, the J end by 4 bases, with 13 bases between. Per germline, CDR1 SEHNR and CDR2 FQNEAQ (reference sequence). The CDR3 totals 13 residues.

The rearrangement uses TRBV9 and TRBJ2-6, with D uncertain. This CDR3 region has 13 residues. The V end was cut by 3 bases, the J end by 4 bases, with 5 bases between. CDR1 SGDLS and CDR2 YYNGEE come from the germline V gene. For the CDR3, the DNA is TGTGCCAGCAGCGGTGAGGGGGCCAACGTCCTGACTTTC. This sequence encodes CASSGEGANVLTF. The variable domain in full, completed from reference TRBV9 and TRBJ2-6, reads DSGVTQTPKHLITATGQRVTLRCSPRSGDLSVYWYQQSLDQGLQFLIQYYNGEERAKGNILERFSAQQFPDLHSELNLSSLELGDSALYFCASSGEGANVLTFGAGSRLTVL.

The J gene is TRBJ2-1, the V gene TRBV19, with a possible D match to TRBD2 (6 bases). Germline V gives CDR1 LNHDA, CDR2 SQIVND (reference sequence). The CDR3 has 15 residues. The ends were cut back, 2 bases at V and 7 bases at J, with 15 bases in the middle. CDR3 sequence: CASSIPGGARNEQFF. The CDR3 nucleotides are TGTGCCAGTAGTATACCCGGCGGGGCGAGAAATGAGCAGTTCTTC.

This sequence joins TRBV11-2 and TRBJ1-3; D call uncertain. Per germline, CDR1 SGHAT and CDR2 FQNNGV. Trimming took off 0 bases at V and 4 bases at J, with 4 bases between the two ends. The CDR3 consists of 13 residues. CDR3 coding DNA: TGTGCCAGCAGCTTAGAGAGGGGAAACACCATATATTTT. Amino acids: CASSLERGNTIYF.

The rearrangement uses TRBV5-1 and TRBJ2-7; D is ambiguous. Germline-derived CDR1 and CDR2 are SGHRS and YFSETQ. The CDR3 consists of 14 residues. V lost 4 bases, J lost 1 base, and 12 bases lay in between. The CDR3 loop is CASSPLLHSYEQYF. The CDR3 DNA reads as TGCGCCAGCAGCCCCCTACTGCATTCCTACGAGCAGTACTTC.

As DNA, the CDR3 is TGTGCCAGCAGCCAAACAGGGGAATGGGAGCAGTACTTC. It is translated as CASSQTGEWEQYF. The chain employs TRBV9 and TRBJ2-7, with TRBD1 identical over 7 bases. Losses at the gene ends were 4 bases for V and 7 bases for J; bases not matched to a gene: 8. CDR3 size: 13 residues. Germline assignment: CDR1 SGDLS and CDR2 YYNGEE.

The chain links TRBV7-8 to TRBJ1-2, with TRBD1 matching 9 bases. Germline V gene data show CDR1 as SGHVS and CDR2 as FQNEAQ. V was pared by 3 bases and J by 8 bases, with 16 bases of the junction left unmatched. CDR3 length: 17 amino acids. The CDR3 sequence is CASSLTSRTGAEGGYTF. CDR3 sequence (DNA): TGTGCCAGCAGCTTGACATCTCGGACAGGGGCGGAGGGGGGCTACACCTTC.

This clone has only one observation. DNA for the CDR3: TGCGCCAGCAGCTTGACGGACAGGGCTGATGGCTACACCTTC. Translation gives CASSLTDRADGYTF. The chain carries TRBV5-1 and TRBJ1-2; 8 bases line up with TRBD1. This CDR3 comprises 14 residues. Losses at the gene ends were 1 base for V and 6 bases for J; bases not matched to a gene: 5. Germline CDR1 is SGHRS and CDR2 is YFSETQ. The full variable domain, in which reference TRBV5-1 and TRBJ1-2 provide the parts outside the CDR3, is KAGVTQTPRYLIKTRGQQVTLSCSPISGHRSVSWYQQTPGQGLQFLFEYFSETQRNKGNFPGRFSGRQFSNSRSEMNVSTLELGDSALYLCASSLTDRADGYTFGSGTRLTVV.